This T cell receptor beta chain appears in the sequencing data of a study of T-cell reconstitution after alpha-beta-depleted transplantation in children. During its preparation, the TCRbeta library received unique molecular identifiers. From the PCR reads, TCRdb called clonotypes with MiXCR, one entry per CDR3 protein. The sample lists some 290,000 distinct CDR3 sequences; around 9.6% were seen once. The V gene lost 6 bases and the J gene lost 7 bases, with 7 bases spanning the gap. The CDR3 sequence is 10 residues long. Germline V CDR1 and CDR2: DFQATT, SNEGSKA (reference sequence). This clonotype originated in a human donor who donated a stem cell graft to a child with SCID. The chain joins TRBV20-1 to TRBJ2-1, with D possibly TRBD2 on 5 matching bases. The sequenced sample was PBMCs from the stem cell graft donor, obtained from the stem cell graft. In DNA form, the CDR3 reads TGCAGTGCCCCGGGGAATGAGCAGTTCTTC. Residues: CSAPGNEQFF.